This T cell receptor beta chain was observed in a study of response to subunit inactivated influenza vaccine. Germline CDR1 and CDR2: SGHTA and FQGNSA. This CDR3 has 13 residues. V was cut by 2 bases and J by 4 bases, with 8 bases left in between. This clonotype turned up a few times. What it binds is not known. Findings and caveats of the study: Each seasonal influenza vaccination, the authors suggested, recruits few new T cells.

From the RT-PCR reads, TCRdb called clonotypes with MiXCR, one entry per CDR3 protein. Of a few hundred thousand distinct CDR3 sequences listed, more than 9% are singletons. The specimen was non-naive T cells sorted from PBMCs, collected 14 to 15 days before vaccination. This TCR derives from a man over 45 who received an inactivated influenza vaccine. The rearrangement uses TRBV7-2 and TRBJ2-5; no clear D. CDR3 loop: CASSLTFRETQYF. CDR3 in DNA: TGTGCCAGCAGCTTAACTTTCCGAGAGACCCAGTACTTC.